One sample yielded the 15 T cell receptor beta chains listed below, sequenced in a study of OX40 agonist ivuxolimab in advanced cancers. The assay was immunoSEQ multiplex PCR, and TCRdb's table has in-frame clones only and misses some. This table holds around 62,000 clones, roughly nine tenths found once. The source material was CD4+ or CD8+ T cells sorted from blood, sampled in a trial of the OX40 agonist ivuxolimab. These receptors originate from an adult with an advanced solid tumor such as melanoma, head and neck, liver or kidney cancer.

This chain uses TRBV4-1 with TRBJ2-7; 9 bases are shared with TRBD1. V dropped 4 bases and J dropped 5; count of bases not matched to a gene: 6. Germline CDR1 reads MGHRA; CDR2 reads YSYEKL. The CDR3 consists of 14 residues. CDR3 in DNA: TGCGCCAGCAGCCCCCGGACAGGGGTCCACGAGCAGTACTTC. Translation gives CASSPRTGVHEQYF.

The genes are TRBV2 and TRBJ2-5, with 11 bases lining up with TRBD2. The CDR3 has 17 amino acids. Germline V gene lookup returns CDR1 SNHLY and CDR2 FYNNEI. Germline trimming cut 6 bases from V and 5 bases from J; bases unmatched to any gene: 14. The CDR3 sequence: CASSVGTSGWGQETQYF. The CDR3 DNA follows: TGTGCCAGCAGCGTCGGGACTAGCGGCTGGGGGCAGGAGACCCAGTACTTC.

This chain connects TRBV5-1 to TRBJ1-1; 7 positions match TRBD1. V gave up 0 bases and J gave up 4 bases; unmatched junction bases: 12. The CDR3 is 17 residues long. CDR1 SGHRS and CDR2 YFSETQ come from the germline V gene. The CDR3 here is CASSLEGFRAGGTEAFF. The CDR3 coding sequence is TGCGCCAGCAGCTTGGAGGGGTTTCGGGCAGGGGGCACTGAAGCTTTCTTT.

This chain uses TRBV5-5 with TRBJ1-5; D unresolved. This CDR3 has 15 residues. From germline, CDR1 is SGHKS and CDR2 YYEKEE (reference sequence). Trimming took off 0 bases at V and 0 bases at J, with 7 bases between the two ends. The CDR3 loop is CASSLVDHSNQPQHF. The DNA for the CDR3 is TGTGCCAGCAGCTTGGTCGACCATAGCAATCAGCCCCAGCATTTT.

Concerning this clone itself: The sample contains more than one DNA sequence encoding this CDR3. The chain employs TRBV18 and TRBJ2-3; no reliable D call. V dropped 3 bases and J dropped 0 bases, with 4 bases sitting between them. Germline V gene sequence: CDR1 KGHSH, CDR2 LQKENI. The CDR3 has 13 amino acids. The chain's CDR3 is CASSPPSTDTQYF. The CDR3 region has the DNA TGTGCCAGCTCACCGCCCAGCACAGATACGCAGTATTTT.

The V gene is TRBV7-6, the J gene TRBJ2-3, with TRBD2 matching over 10 bases. CDR1 and CDR2 (germline): SGHVS, FNYEAQ. The ends lost 0 bases at V and 4 bases at J; junction bases unmatched: 7. This CDR3 is 17 amino acids long. The CDR3 spells CASSLAALAGYSDTQYF. The CDR3 DNA reads as TGTGCCAGCAGCTTAGCGGCACTAGCGGGATACTCAGATACGCAGTATTTT. The entire variable domain, with the rest obtained from reference TRBV7-6 and TRBJ2-3, is as follows: GAGVSQSPRYKVTKRGQDVALRCDPISGHVSLYWYRQALGQGPEFLTYFNYEAQQDKSGLPNDRFSAERPEGSISTLTIQRTEQRDSAMYRCASSLAALAGYSDTQYFGPGTRLTVL.

This rearrangement joins TRBV19 to TRBJ2-2; D might be TRBD1 (6 bases). Germline assignment: CDR1 LNHDA and CDR2 SQIVND (reference sequence). The CDR3 spans 14 residues. Trimming took off 2 bases at V and 6 bases at J, with 10 bases between the two ends. The CDR3 here is CASSINRVAGELFF. The CDR3 DNA is TGTGCCAGTAGTATAAACAGGGTAGCCGGGGAGCTGTTTTTT. Together with reference TRBV19 and TRBJ2-2, the CDR3 gives the full variable domain: DGGITQSPKYLFRKEGQNVTLSCEQNLNHDAMYWYRQDPGQGLRLIYYSQIVNDFQKGDIAEGYSVSREKKESFPLTVTSAQKNPTAFYLCASSINRVAGELFFGEGSRLTVL.

V usage is TRBV14 and J usage is TRBJ2-7; the D is unclear. Trimming removed 3 bases from V and 7 bases from J, with 22 bases in between. CDR1 and CDR2 (germline): SGHDN, FVKESK. The CDR3 length is 16 residues. The CDR3 sequence is CASSQSVSPLSGEQYF. The CDR3 DNA follows: TGTGCCAGCAGCCAGTCGGTTTCGCCTCTGTCCGGAGAGCAGTACTTC.

The chain combines TRBV4-2 with TRBJ2-2; D gene unclear. The CDR3 is 12 residues long. Per the germline V gene, CDR1 is LGHNA and CDR2 is YNFKEQ. The ends were cut back, 4 bases at V and 6 bases at J, with 6 bases in the middle. The CDR3 reads CASSLWSGELFF. The CDR3 DNA reads TGTGCCAGCAGCCTTTGGTCCGGGGAGCTGTTTTTT.

The rearrangement uses TRBV7-3 and TRBJ2-1; 11 bases are shared with TRBD2. This CDR3 is 17 amino acids long. Per the germline V gene, CDR1 is SGHTA and CDR2 is FQGTGA. The V gene end was trimmed by 3 bases and the J gene end by 3 bases; junction bases not matched to a gene: 7. The CDR3 reads CASSLYSLAGDYNEQFF. In nucleotides, the CDR3 is TGTGCCAGCAGCTTGTACTCACTAGCGGGAGACTACAATGAGCAGTTCTTC.

The rearrangement links TRBV2 to TRBJ1-2; maybe TRBD1 (6 bases). The CDR3 is 13 amino acids. V was trimmed by 4 bases and J by 8 bases, leaving 14 bases between them. Germline assignment: CDR1 SNHLY and CDR2 FYNNEI. CDR3 amino acids: CASSGLQGRGYTF. CDR3 coding DNA: TGTGCCAGCAGTGGTTTGCAGGGGCGAGGCTACACCTTC. Supplemented by reference TRBV2 and TRBJ1-2, the full variable domain reads EPEVTQTPSHQVTQMGQEVILRCVPISNHLYFYWYRQILGQKVEFLVSFYNNEISEKSEIFDDQFSVERPDGSNFTLKIRSTKLEDSAMYFCASSGLQGRGYTFGSGTRLTVV.

The chain carries TRBV5-1 and TRBJ2-1; TRBD1 agrees at 8 bases. Germline CDR1 and CDR2: SGHRS and YFSETQ. The CDR3 spans 15 residues. V trimming: 1 base; J trimming: 2 bases; junction bases outside the gene matches: 2. CDR3 region: CASSLPQGAYNEQFF. For the CDR3, the DNA is TGCGCCAGCAGCTTGCCACAGGGGGCCTACAATGAGCAGTTCTTC. The whole variable domain, remainder taken from reference TRBV5-1 and TRBJ2-1, is KAGVTQTPRYLIKTRGQQVTLSCSPISGHRSVSWYQQTPGQGLQFLFEYFSETQRNKGNFPGRFSGRQFSNSRSEMNVSTLELGDSALYLCASSLPQGAYNEQFFGPGTRLTVL.

The chain combines TRBV5-4 with TRBJ2-7, with TRBD2 matching over 12 bases. This CDR3 has 16 amino acids. Losses at the gene ends were 0 bases for V and 0 bases for J; bases not matched to a gene: 1. CDR1 and CDR2 from the germline V gene are SGHNT and YYREEE (reference sequence). The CDR3 is CASSLAGLAGSYEQYF. The CDR3, as DNA: TGTGCCAGCAGCTTGGCGGGACTAGCGGGCTCCTACGAGCAGTACTTC.

V usage is TRBV19 and J usage is TRBJ2-7, with D tentatively TRBD2 (7 bases). The CDR3 runs to 14 residues. From germline, CDR1 is LNHDA and CDR2 SQIVND (reference sequence). The ends were cut back, 6 bases at V and 7 bases at J, with 19 bases in the middle. CDR3 bases: TGTGCCAGTAGCGAGGAGGGGGGGCGTCGGGAGCAGTACTTC. The encoded protein is CASSEEGGRREQYF.

The chain carries TRBV10-3 and TRBJ2-3; 10 bases are shared with TRBD2. Per the germline V gene, CDR1 is ENHRY and CDR2 is SYGVKD. Trimming took 0 bases from V and 2 from J; bases not matched to a gene: 2. The CDR3 totals 16 residues. The CDR3: CAISESSGRFTDTQYF. CDR3 in DNA: TGTGCCATCAGTGAGTCTAGCGGGAGGTTCACAGATACGCAGTATTTT.